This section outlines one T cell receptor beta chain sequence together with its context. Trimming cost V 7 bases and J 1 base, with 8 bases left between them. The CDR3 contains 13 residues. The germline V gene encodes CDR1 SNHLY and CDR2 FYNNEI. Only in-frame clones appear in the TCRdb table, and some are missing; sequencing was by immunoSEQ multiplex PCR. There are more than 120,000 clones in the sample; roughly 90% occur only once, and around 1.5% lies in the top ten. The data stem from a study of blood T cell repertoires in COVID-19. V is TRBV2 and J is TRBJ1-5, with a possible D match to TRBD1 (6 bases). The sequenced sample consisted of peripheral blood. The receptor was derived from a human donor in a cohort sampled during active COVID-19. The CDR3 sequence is CASNDRSNQPQHF. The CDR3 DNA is TGTGCCAGCAATGACAGGAGCAATCAGCCCCAGCATTTT.